The 32 T cell receptor beta chains below were found in one sample sequenced in a study of blood T cell repertoires in COVID-19. Measured with immunoSEQ multiplex PCR; TCRdb has only the in-frame clones, and not every one. The sample has approximately 190,000 clones; about four fifths are singletons. Sequencing was done on a sample of peripheral blood. These receptors originate from a woman aged 55-69 years with COVID-19, enrolled during active disease.

This chain joins TRBV10-1 and TRBJ2-7, with D uncertain. This CDR3 contains 15 residues. Trimming took 2 bases from V and 3 from J, leaving 14 bases between them. The germline CDR1 and CDR2 sequences are WNHNN and SYGVQD (reference sequence). As DNA, the CDR3 is TGCGCCAGCAGTGAGCTTTCGACTGCCGGCTACGAGCAGTACTTC. It encodes CASSELSTAGYEQYF.

This clone was picked up many times. V is TRBV28 and J is TRBJ1-2; tentative D call: TRBD1 (6 bases). CDR1 is MDHEN and CDR2 is SYDVKM in the germline V gene. CDR3 length: 13 residues. V was clipped by 6 bases and J by 6 bases, with 14 bases between them. CDR3 nucleotide sequence: TGTGCCAGCAGGCCACAGGGAGTTCATGGCTACACCTTC. Translating gives CASRPQGVHGYTF.

The gene calls are TRBV5-1 and TRBJ2-6; 9 bases fit TRBD2. V shed 5 bases and J 0 bases; nucleotides not matched to a gene: 9. The CDR3 spans 18 residues. CDR1 is SGHRS and CDR2 is YFSETQ in the germline V gene. The CDR3 here is CASRGLADEVSGANVLTF. The CDR3 nucleotides read TGCGCCAGCAGGGGACTAGCAGACGAGGTCTCTGGGGCCAACGTCCTGACTTTC.

The CDR3 region is CASRPQGRTNYGYTF. The CDR3 DNA sequence: TGTGCCAGCAGGCCACAGGGGAGGACTAACTATGGCTACACCTTC. The chain is built from TRBV27 and TRBJ1-2, with TRBD1 matching 7 bases. V shed 6 bases and J 0 bases; nucleotides not matched to a gene: 7. Germline CDR1 reads MNHEY; CDR2 reads SMNVEV (reference sequence). The CDR3 loop spans 15 amino acids.

On this clone: Relative to the germline gene, one junction end is altered; a read error may explain this. The chain uses TRBV2 and TRBJ1-6; D unclear. Germline V lookup: CDR1 SNHLY, CDR2 FYNNEI. CDR3 length: 14 amino acids. Written as DNA, the CDR3 is TGTGCCAGCAGCGAAGGGAGGACCAATTCACCCCTCCACTTT. It yields the protein CASSEGRTNSPLHF.

The J gene is TRBJ1-2, the V gene TRBV18; the D gene is possibly TRBD1 (5 bases). Between the trimmed V and J ends, which lost 3 bases and 6 bases, there was a span of 20 bases. Germline assignment: CDR1 KGHSH and CDR2 LQKENI. The CDR3 consists of 16 residues. The CDR3 reads CASSPSGGGLLDGYTF. CDR3 DNA: TGTGCCAGCTCACCGTCTGGGGGAGGGCTGCTTGATGGCTACACCTTC.

The chain carries TRBV23-1 and TRBJ2-7; 8 bases fit TRBD1. TRBV23-1 is treated as an ORF (open reading frame) with a function not yet certain. The CDR3 covers 12 residues. The ends lost 8 bases at V and 6 bases at J; junction bases unmatched: 6. This chain's CDR3 is CASLPTGAEQYV. In nucleotides, the CDR3 is TGCGCCAGCTTACCGACAGGGGCCGAGCAGTACGTC.

The V call is TRBV10-3, the J call TRBJ1-2; 11 positions agree with TRBD1. This CDR3 is built from 15 residues. Germline loops: CDR1 ENHRY, CDR2 SYGVKD. The J segment lost 0 bases and the V segment lost 6 bases, leaving 3 bases of the junction unmatched. The CDR3, as DNA: TGTGCCATCAGAGGGACAGGGGGGGCTAACTATGGCTACACCTTC. Translation gives CAIRGTGGANYGYTF.

This sequence joins TRBV7-2 and TRBJ2-2, with D unclear. Germline lookup yields CDR1 SGHTA and CDR2 FQGNSA. The CDR3 length is 12 residues. The V end was cut by 5 bases, the J end by 2 bases, with 3 bases between. CDR3 DNA: TGTGCCAGCAGCCCTAACACCGGGGAGCTGTTTTTT. Amino acids: CASSPNTGELFF.

V usage is TRBV3-1 (or the pseudogene TRBV3-2) and J usage is TRBJ2-2, with D possibly TRBD1 on 5 matching bases. Germline loops: CDR1 LGHDT, CDR2 YNNKEL (reference sequence). There are 15 residues in the CDR3. Deletions cut 4 bases from V and 1 base from J, with 10 bases between. CDR3 nucleotides: TGTGCCAGCAGCCCCGAAGACAGGAACACCGGGGAGCTGTTTTTT. Translated, it gives CASSPEDRNTGELFF.

The genes are TRBV29-1 and TRBJ2-5; D possibly corresponds to TRBD2 (5 bases). CDR3 length: 12 residues. Between the trimmed V and J ends, which lost 8 bases and 4 bases, there was a span of 14 bases. CDR1 and CDR2 from the germline V gene are SQVTM and ANQGSEA. The CDR3 region has the DNA TGCAGCTTCTGGGTTGAGGGAGAGACCCAGTACTTC. Amino acids: CSFWVEGETQYF.

This clone appeared a single time. This chain uses TRBV5-1 with TRBJ1-3; TRBD1 aligns across 9 bases. Germline CDR1 SGHRS, CDR2 YFSETQ. The CDR3 covers 16 residues. J gave up 4 bases and V 0 bases, and 5 bases lay outside the gene matches. The CDR3 bases are TGCGCCAGCAGCTTGGAGGGGACAGGGAACGGAAACACCATATATTTT. Residues: CASSLEGTGNGNTIYF.

The rearrangement links TRBV6-4 to TRBJ1-6; D is unclear. This CDR3 contains 11 residues. The V end lost 6 bases, the J end lost 8 bases, and 5 bases lay between the germline ends. Germline V gene lookup returns CDR1 MRHNA and CDR2 SNTAGT. The chain's CDR3 is CASSSDSPLHF. The CDR3 region has the DNA TGTGCCAGCAGCAGTGATTCACCCCTCCACTTT.

This clone has a handful of counts. The rearrangement uses TRBV19 and TRBJ2-5; 12 bases map to TRBD2. The J segment lost 5 bases and the V segment lost 1 base, leaving 8 bases of the junction unmatched. The CDR3 sequence is 17 residues long. Germline V gene lookup returns CDR1 LNHDA and CDR2 SQIVND (reference sequence). This CDR3 reads CASSIASGGARVETQYF. The CDR3 DNA is TGTGCCAGTAGTATAGCTAGCGGGGGGGCCCGGGTTGAGACCCAGTACTTC.

This chain connects TRBV7-2 to TRBJ2-5; a weak D match, TRBD2 (6 bases). This CDR3 contains 13 residues. In germline, CDR1 is SGHTA, CDR2 FQGNSA. Trimming left V 2 bases short and J 4 bases short, with 8 bases between. This CDR3 reads CASSLSSGETQYF. The CDR3 region has the DNA TGTGCCAGCAGCTTAAGTAGCGGAGAGACCCAGTACTTC. The full variable domain, in which reference TRBV7-2 and TRBJ2-5 provide the parts outside the CDR3, is GAGVSQSPSNKVTEKGKDVELRCDPISGHTALYWYRQSLGQGLEFLIYFQGNSAPDKSGLPSDRFSAERTGGSVSTLTIQRTQQEDSAVYLCASSLSSGETQYFGPGTRLLVL.

This clone was seen a single time. The chain's CDR3 is CASSRGLASSGNTIYF. For the CDR3, the DNA is TGTGCCAGCAGCAGGGGGCTCGCGAGCTCTGGAAACACCATATATTTT. The chain recombines TRBV9 with TRBJ1-3, with 7 bases aligning to TRBD1. CDR1 and CDR2 (germline): SGDLS, YYNGEE. The CDR3 extends over 16 amino acids. V dropped 4 bases and J dropped 0; count of bases not matched to a gene: 7.

This sequence joins TRBV3-1 (or the pseudogene TRBV3-2) and TRBJ1-4; D might be TRBD1 (6 bases). The CDR3 has 15 residues. V lost 3 bases and J 2 bases, leaving 10 bases between the germline ends. Looked up from germline, CDR1 is LGHDT and CDR2 is YNNKEL (reference sequence). In DNA, the CDR3 is TGTGCCAGCAGCCATGGACAGATCACTAATGAAAAACTGTTTTTT. It yields the protein CASSHGQITNEKLFF.

This chain connects TRBV10-3 to TRBJ2-7; tentatively, D is TRBD1 (5 bases). V lost 2 bases and J lost 0, with 11 bases in between. CDR1 and CDR2 from the germline V gene are ENHRY and SYGVKD. The CDR3 is made up of 15 amino acids. CDR3 bases: TGTGCCATCAGTGAGAGGGGAAGGAGCTCCTACGAGCAGTACTTC. This gives the protein CAISERGRSSYEQYF.

The gene calls are TRBV18 and TRBJ1-5, with 7 bases identical to TRBD1. Germline CDR1 and CDR2: KGHSH and LQKENI. CDR3 length: 14 amino acids. V gave up 2 bases and J gave up 8 bases; unmatched junction bases: 6. The CDR3 DNA sequence: TGTGCCAGCTCACCAAACAGGGGTGGTGAGCCCCAGCATTTT. Translated, it gives CASSPNRGGEPQHF.

V gene TRBV25-1 combines with J gene TRBJ1-1, with D perhaps matching TRBD1 (5 bases). This CDR3 spans 14 amino acids. V was cut by 6 bases and J by 0 bases, with 11 bases left in between. Germline-derived CDR1 and CDR2 are MGHDK and SYGVNS. The CDR3 bases are TGTGCCAGCAGCCGAGACAGCTTGAACACTGAAGCTTTCTTT. Its protein is CASSRDSLNTEAFF. The whole variable domain, filled in from reference TRBV25-1 and TRBJ1-1, reads EADIYQTPRYLVIGTGKKITLECSQTMGHDKMYWYQQDPGMELHLIHYSYGVNSTEKGDLSSESTVSRIRTEHFPLTLESARPSHTSQYLCASSRDSLNTEAFFGQGTRLTVV.

The chain employs TRBV15 and TRBJ2-1; a weak D match, TRBD2 (6 bases). V lost 3 bases, J lost 0 bases, and 12 bases lay in between. Per germline, CDR1 LNHNV and CDR2 YYDKDF (reference sequence). The CDR3 has 16 residues. CDR3 sequence reads: CATSSRRGSSYNEQFF. The CDR3 DNA is TGTGCCACCAGCAGTAGACGGGGGAGCTCCTACAATGAGCAGTTCTTC.

The chain links TRBV9 to TRBJ2-1; 10 nucleotides agree with TRBD2. CDR1 is SGDLS and CDR2 is YYNGEE in the germline V gene. The CDR3 has 17 residues. With 3 bases clipped from V and 0 bases from J, the junction kept 6 bases outside the gene matches. The chain's CDR3 is CASSGSQRGGSYNEQFF. The CDR3 region has the DNA TGTGCCAGCAGCGGCTCCCAGCGGGGGGGCTCCTACAATGAGCAGTTCTTC.

This chain connects TRBV6-5 to TRBJ2-7, with TRBD1 matching over 9 bases. The CDR3 loop spans 15 amino acids. From germline, CDR1 is MNHEY and CDR2 SVGAGI. Trimming cost V 10 bases and J 2 bases; bases outside gene matches: 12. The CDR3 bases are TGTGCCACCGGTCCAGAGGGGACAGGGACCTACGAGCAGTACTTC. Protein: CATGPEGTGTYEQYF.

This chain joins TRBV27 and TRBJ2-1; D is undetermined. Germline V gives CDR1 MNHEY, CDR2 SMNVEV (reference sequence). Trimming shortened V by 2 bases and J by 10 bases, and 9 bases separated the two germline ends. The CDR3 is made up of 12 amino acids. CDR3 sequence reads: CASSLLGREQFF. As DNA, the CDR3 is TGTGCCAGCAGTTTACTTGGCAGGGAGCAGTTCTTC.

The chain recombines TRBV5-8 with TRBJ1-6; a possible D gene is TRBD1 (6 bases). V was shortened by 0 bases and J by 4 bases, with 8 bases between the two germline ends. The CDR3 has 15 amino acids. CDR1 and CDR2 from the germline V gene are SGHTS and YDEGEE. The DNA of the CDR3 is TGTGCCAGCAGCTTGGGCCAGGGGTATAATTCACCCCTCCACTTT. This gives the protein CASSLGQGYNSPLHF.

The V gene is TRBV27, the J gene TRBJ1-2, with TRBD1 matching over 8 bases. CDR1 is MNHEY and CDR2 is SMNVEV in the germline V gene (reference sequence). The V segment lost 5 bases and the J segment 2 bases; nucleotides outside the gene matches: 1. There are 13 residues in the CDR3. The CDR3 protein is CASSRQGNYGYTF. The CDR3 DNA is TGTGCCAGCAGTAGACAGGGGAACTATGGCTACACCTTC.

The J gene is TRBJ2-1, the V gene TRBV6-6; a possible D gene is TRBD1 (6 bases). This CDR3 spans 14 amino acids. Germline CDR1 is MNHNY and CDR2 is SVGAGI (reference sequence). V was shortened by 5 bases and J by 2 bases, with 10 bases between the two germline ends. CDR3 nucleotides: TGTGCCAGCAGTGACAGGAGTCCCTACAATGAGCAGTTCTTC. This gives the protein CASSDRSPYNEQFF.

In DNA form, the CDR3 reads TGTGCCAGCAGCTGGGAGGGGCCCCGCCCCCAAGAGACCCAGTACTTC. Encoded protein: CASSWEGPRPQETQYF. The chain employs TRBV5-8 and TRBJ2-5, with 7 bases fitting TRBD2. V shed 3 bases and J 1 base; nucleotides not matched to a gene: 9. CDR1 and CDR2 (germline): SGHTS, YDEGEE. This CDR3 is built from 16 residues.

The chain recombines TRBV5-4 with TRBJ1-2; the match to TRBD1 covers 7 bases. Germline CDR1 and CDR2: SGHNT and YYREEE (reference sequence). This CDR3 is built from 14 residues. The trim removed 6 bases at V and 6 bases at J, leaving 11 bases unmatched. CDR3 bases: TGTGCCAGCAACCCGGGACAGCGAGGTCATGGCTACACCTTC. Residues: CASNPGQRGHGYTF. Combining the CDR3 with reference TRBV5-4 and TRBJ1-2 gives the whole variable domain ETGVTQSPTHLIKTRGQQVTLRCSSQSGHNTVSWYQQALGQGPQFIFQYYREEENGRGNFPPRFSGLQFPNYSSELNVNALELDDSALYLCASNPGQRGHGYTFGSGTRLTVV.

The J gene is TRBJ2-7, the V gene TRBV5-8; 13 nucleotides line up with TRBD2. With 5 bases clipped from V and 2 bases from J, the junction kept 4 bases outside the gene matches. The length of the CDR3 is 15 residues. Germline V lookup: CDR1 SGHTS, CDR2 YDEGEE. CDR3 in DNA: TGTGCCAGCAGTACCGGGACTAGCGGGACCTACGAGCAGTACTTC. Its protein is CASSTGTSGTYEQYF.

V is TRBV28 and J is TRBJ1-5; the D gene is possibly TRBD1 (5 bases). V lost 5 bases and J lost 3, with 14 bases in between. The CDR3 consists of 15 residues. The germline CDR1 and CDR2 sequences are MDHEN and SYDVKM. For the CDR3, the DNA is TGTGCCAGCAGTGGGCCGGGGGATCTCAATCAGCCCCAGCATTTT. Amino acid sequence: CASSGPGDLNQPQHF.

The rearrangement uses TRBV18 and TRBJ2-1; D possibly corresponds to TRBD1 (6 bases). The germline gives CDR1 KGHSH, CDR2 LQKENI. CDR3 size: 14 residues. The V gene lost 4 bases and the J gene lost 8 bases, with 15 bases spanning the gap. CDR3 nucleotides: TGTGCCAGCTCACGAGGGGGATCGATGTATGAGCAGTTCTTC. Translating it yields CASSRGGSMYEQFF.